The present entry profiles one T cell receptor beta chain with its context. cDNA synthesis used the whole RNA isolate, giving expressed TCRB sequences. Generated by immunoSEQ multiplex PCR, the TCRdb table keeps only in-frame clones and is missing some. The table lists about half a million clones, 25% to 35% of them singletons, with 0.05% to 0.065% in the top ten. This record comes from a study of beta chain features in type 1 diabetes. This CDR3 region has 13 residues. V lost 1 base and J lost 6, with 10 bases in between. Germline V gene lookup returns CDR1 SGDLS and CDR2 YYNGEE. This receptor was identified in a young man in good health. Input material: naive CD4+ T cells from blood. V usage is TRBV9 and J usage is TRBJ2-5, with D tentatively TRBD1 (5 bases). The CDR3 reads CASSVRVGQTQYF. The CDR3 coding sequence is TGTGCCAGCAGCGTAAGGGTGGGGCAGACCCAGTACTTC.